The following is a T cell receptor (beta chain) sequence with its context. In its sample, this clonotype was seen many times. Its target antigen remains unknown. Base qualities are missing; no much larger clone stands one base away. This entry comes from a study of liver allograft versus peripheral blood T cells (dated by TCRdb to the early 2020s). As for the study more broadly: The study compared T cell receptor repertoires found within transplanted livers against repertoires in the peripheral blood of liver transplant recipients. The investigation overall reported the following: According to the report, the T cell receptor repertoires detected in peripheral blood were different from the repertoires found inside liver allografts.

The germline V gene sets CDR1 to WSHSY and CDR2 to SAAADI. V is clipped by 8 bases and J by 1 base, and the sequence between their germline boundaries is 8 bases long. The CDR3 has 12 amino acids, counting the end cysteine and phenylalanine. Left in the record is the CDR3 DNA by itself, 36 bases read in frame from the first base. Instrument on record: Illumina MiSeq. Using fastp at Q25 and MiXCR, TCRdb reprocessed the public reads and kept productive beta chains. One record per CDR3 amino acid sequence lists the most common genes and DNA. Across this sample there are over 5,000 distinct CDR3 sequences, with roughly 15% seen only once. The top ten clones comprise 7.9% of the sample.

The TCR originated in a human patient who had a liver transplant. Donor T cells from the graft may be present among the T cells after a transplant. The chain is assembled from TRBV10-2 and TRBJ1-1, with the D gene call left open. The CDR3 protein sequence reads: CASRVGNTEAFF. In nucleotides, the sequence is TGCGCCAGCCGTGTTGGGAACACTGAAGCTTTCTTT.